Here is one TCR beta chain with its context. CD8 memory combined CD45RO+ cells with CCR7-negative CD45RA+ TemRA cells. Germline V lookup: CDR1 LGHNA, CDR2 YNFKEQ. The CDR3 covers 17 residues. V lost 1 base to trimming and J lost 0 bases, with 12 bases between them. Data came from immunoSEQ multiplex PCR; TCRdb stores just in-frame clones and leaves some out. This sample has about 380,000 clones, with approximately 97% found just once. The data originate from a study of shared clonotypes between healthy human individuals. The chain couples TRBV4-2 to TRBJ1-4; D is possibly TRBD1 (6 bases). This TCR derives from a man aged 25 to 40 in good health. Sequenced material: memory CD8+ T cells sorted from blood. Subset described: CD45RO+ cells pooled with CCR7-negative TemRA cells. CDR3 coding DNA: TGTGCCAGCAGCCAAGGTGTATCAGGGGCAACTAATGAAAAACTGTTTTTT. Residues: CASSQGVSGATNEKLFF.